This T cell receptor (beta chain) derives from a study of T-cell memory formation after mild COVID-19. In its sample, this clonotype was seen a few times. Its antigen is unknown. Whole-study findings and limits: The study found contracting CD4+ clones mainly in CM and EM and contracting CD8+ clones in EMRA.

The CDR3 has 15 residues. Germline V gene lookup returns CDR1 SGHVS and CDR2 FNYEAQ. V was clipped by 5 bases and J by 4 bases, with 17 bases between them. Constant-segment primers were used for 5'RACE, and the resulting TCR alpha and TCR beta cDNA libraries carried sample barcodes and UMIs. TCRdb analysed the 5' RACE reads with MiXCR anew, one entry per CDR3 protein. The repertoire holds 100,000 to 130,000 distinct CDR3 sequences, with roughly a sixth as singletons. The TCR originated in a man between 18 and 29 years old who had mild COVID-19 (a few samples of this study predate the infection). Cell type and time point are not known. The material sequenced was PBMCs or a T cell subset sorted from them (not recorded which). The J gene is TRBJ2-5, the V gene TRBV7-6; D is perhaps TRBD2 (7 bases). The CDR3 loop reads CASSRSRGAPETQYF. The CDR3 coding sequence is TGTGCCAGCAGCCGCAGTCGGGGGGCCCCAGAGACCCAGTACTTC.